This T cell receptor (beta chain) came from a study of shared T cell receptors in the human thymus. This clone was seen once. The data were produced by immunoSEQ multiplex PCR, yet TCRdb's version contains in-frame clones alone and is incomplete. This sample has 720,000 or so clones; approximately 85% occur once, and the top ten carry 0.0095% to 0.011%. This same sample was also taken into another study, of human thymus T cells. That investigation notes: Related research examined unrelated individuals and reported that their thymic repertoires overlapped highly.

Sequences were obtained from thymocytes. This clonotype originated in a girl under three years old with a congenital heart defect.

CDR3 region: CASSYSTGNTYNEQFF. As DNA, the CDR3 is TGTGCCAGCAGTTACTCAACAGGGAACACCTACAATGAGCAGTTCTTC. The chain has TRBV6-5 and TRBJ2-1, with TRBD1 as a possible D gene (6 bases). V lost 0 bases to trimming and J lost 2 bases, with 11 bases between them. Germline V gene sequence: CDR1 MNHEY, CDR2 SVGAGI. The CDR3 length is 16 residues.